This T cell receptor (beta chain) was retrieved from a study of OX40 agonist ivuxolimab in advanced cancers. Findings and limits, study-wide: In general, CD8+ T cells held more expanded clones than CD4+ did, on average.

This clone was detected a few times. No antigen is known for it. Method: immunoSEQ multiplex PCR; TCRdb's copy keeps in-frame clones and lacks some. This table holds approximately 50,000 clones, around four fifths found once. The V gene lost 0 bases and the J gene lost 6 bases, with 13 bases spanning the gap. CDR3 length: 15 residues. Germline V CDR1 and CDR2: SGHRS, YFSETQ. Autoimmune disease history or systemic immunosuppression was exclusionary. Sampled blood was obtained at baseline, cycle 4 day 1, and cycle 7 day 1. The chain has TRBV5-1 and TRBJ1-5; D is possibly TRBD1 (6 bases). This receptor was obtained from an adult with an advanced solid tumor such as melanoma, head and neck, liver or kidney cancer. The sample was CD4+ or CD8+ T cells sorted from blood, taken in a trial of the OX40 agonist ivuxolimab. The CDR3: CASSLAQGGGQPQHF. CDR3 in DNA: TGCGCCAGCAGCTTGGCTCAGGGAGGGGGTCAGCCCCAGCATTTT.